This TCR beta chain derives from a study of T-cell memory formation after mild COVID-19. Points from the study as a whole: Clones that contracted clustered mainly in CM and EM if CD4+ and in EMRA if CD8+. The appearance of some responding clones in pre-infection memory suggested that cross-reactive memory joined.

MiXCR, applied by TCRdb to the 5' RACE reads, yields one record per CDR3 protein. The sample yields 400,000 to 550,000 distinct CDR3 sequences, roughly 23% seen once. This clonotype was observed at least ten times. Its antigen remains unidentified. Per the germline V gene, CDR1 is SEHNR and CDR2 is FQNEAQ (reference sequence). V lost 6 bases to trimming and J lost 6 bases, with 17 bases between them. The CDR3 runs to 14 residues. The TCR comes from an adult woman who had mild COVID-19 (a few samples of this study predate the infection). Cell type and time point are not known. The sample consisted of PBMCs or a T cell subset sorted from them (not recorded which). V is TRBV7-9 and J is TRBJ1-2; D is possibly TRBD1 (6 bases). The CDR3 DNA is TGTGCCAGCAGGCCATATGGGGGGCCGGATGGCTACACCTTC. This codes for CASRPYGGPDGYTF.